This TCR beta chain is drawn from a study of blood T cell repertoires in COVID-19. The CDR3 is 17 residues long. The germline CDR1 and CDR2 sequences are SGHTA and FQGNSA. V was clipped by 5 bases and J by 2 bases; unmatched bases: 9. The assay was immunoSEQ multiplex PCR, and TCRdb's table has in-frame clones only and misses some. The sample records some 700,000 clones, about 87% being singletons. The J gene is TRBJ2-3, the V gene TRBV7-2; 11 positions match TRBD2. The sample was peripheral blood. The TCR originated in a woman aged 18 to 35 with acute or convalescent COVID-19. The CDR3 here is CASSPTLAGGLTDTQYF. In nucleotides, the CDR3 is TGTGCCAGCAGCCCTACTCTAGCGGGGGGACTCACAGATACGCAGTATTTT.